This T cell receptor beta chain stems from a study of cytomegalovirus exposure and HLA in healthy donors. Likely unrecorded immune exposures existed in these nominally healthy donors. The CDR3 extends over 12 amino acids. The germline V gene has CDR1 MDHEN and CDR2 SYDVKM. The V end lost 3 bases, the J end lost 11 bases, and 14 bases lay between the germline ends. Findings and limits, study-wide: It was 150 to 200 TCR beta chains that were listed as cytomegalovirus-associated. Donors belonging to an Asian-associated ancestry cluster reportedly showed fewer N-insertions in productive TCRs than the approximately 680-donor mean, according to what a later analysis found.

As to this clone: The antigen remains undetermined.

With 60 Vbeta and 13 Jbeta primers, the PCR was carried out. Assay: immunoSEQ multiplex PCR; the TCRdb copy retains only in-frame clones and omits some. This sample carries about 190,000 clones, approximately 83% of them seen once, and the ten largest clones take approximately 10%. The receptor was derived from a woman between 45 and 60 years old in good health and CMV-seropositive. The sample was PBMCs. V and J are TRBV28 and TRBJ2-7; D is perhaps TRBD1 (6 bases). CDR3 nucleotide sequence: TGTGCCAGCAGTTTGGGGGCTTTGAACAAGTACTTC. It encodes CASSLGALNKYF.